This TCR beta chain is drawn from a study of blood T cell repertoires in COVID-19. Overall study context: Sites in the United States, Italy and Spain provided acute and convalescent COVID-19 samples. In each case, the material was cDNA or gDNA derived from T cells, B-cell-depleted T cells, or PBMCs.

Original handling: Amplification from reference gene primers served as the basis for estimated nucleated cell counts. The repertoire was sequenced with immunoSEQ multiplex PCR; TCRdb's copy has only in-frame clones and lacks some. Clone size and the V and J calls come from that table; the DNA yielded D and trimming. Among around 98,000 clones listed, roughly 83% were seen once. CDR3 length equals 14 residues. Germline V CDR1 and CDR2: MDHEN, SYDVKM. Trimming took 1 base from V and 6 from J, leaving 7 bases between them. This receptor was taken from a woman in her fifties or sixties with acute or convalescent COVID-19. Material: peripheral blood. The chain has TRBV28 and TRBJ1-6; no clear D gene. The CDR3 reads CASSLLGLNSPLHF. The DNA of the CDR3 is TGTGCCAGCAGTTTATTAGGACTTAATTCACCCCTCCACTTT.